This T cell receptor (beta chain) was identified in a study of cytomegalovirus exposure and HLA in healthy donors. Study overall: Membership in the Caucasian-associated ancestry cluster was found for around 81% of approximately 380 genotyped donors.

The PCR had 60 Vbeta and 13 Jbeta primers. Sequencing was performed with immunoSEQ multiplex PCR; in TCRdb, only in-frame clones are kept and a portion is missing. The table records 140,000 or so clones, about 80% of them present only once. As concerns this clone: Its cognate antigen is unknown.

Overall study findings and caveats: HLA alleles showed associations with about 17,000 TCR beta sequences in a later analysis, at a 0.05 false discovery rate. When analyzed later, a missense DCLRE1C variant was found to be linked to TCR beta V- and J-gene trimming.

This TCR was recovered from a woman aged 18-29 years in good health and CMV-seropositive. Sequenced material: PBMCs.

CDR3 nucleotides: TGTGCCAGCAGTTATCAGGGGTCTGGAAACACCATATATTTT. Amino acids: CASSYQGSGNTIYF. This sequence joins TRBV6-6 and TRBJ1-3; tentatively, D is TRBD1 (6 bases). The CDR3 is made up of 14 amino acids. Trimming stripped 3 bases from V and 1 base from J, with 7 bases between. Germline CDR1 and CDR2: MNHNY and SVGAGI (reference sequence).